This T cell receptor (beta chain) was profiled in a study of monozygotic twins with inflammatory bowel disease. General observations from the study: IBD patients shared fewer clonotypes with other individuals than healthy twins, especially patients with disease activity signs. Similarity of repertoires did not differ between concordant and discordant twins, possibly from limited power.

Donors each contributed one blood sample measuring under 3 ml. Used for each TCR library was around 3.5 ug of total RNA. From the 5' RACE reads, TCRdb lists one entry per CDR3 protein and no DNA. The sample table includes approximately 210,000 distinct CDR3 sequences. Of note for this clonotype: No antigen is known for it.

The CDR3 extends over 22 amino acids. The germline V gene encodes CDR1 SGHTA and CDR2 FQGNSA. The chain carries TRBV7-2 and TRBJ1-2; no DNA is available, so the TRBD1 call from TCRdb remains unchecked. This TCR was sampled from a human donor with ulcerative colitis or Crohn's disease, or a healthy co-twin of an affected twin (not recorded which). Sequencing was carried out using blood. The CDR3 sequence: CASSYHGGGRLAGHHTNYGYTF.